This TCR beta chain is drawn from a study of regulatory T cells in long-lasting Graves disease. In its sample, this clonotype was seen a few times. CDR3 length: 15 residues. The V and J ends lost 0 bases and 6 bases respectively, with 14 bases between them. Germline-derived CDR1 and CDR2 are SGHVS and FNYEAQ. Building of the TCR beta libraries involved iRepertoire HTBI primers and Arm-PCR of CDR3 regions. In TCRdb, the multiplex PCR reads were re-called with MiXCR into one record per CDR3 protein. The table has 700,000 or so distinct CDR3 sequences, around 30% seen once. Indicated time point: persistent/refractory GD, antithyroid drugs over 5 years with positive TRAb. Researchers made the TCR library from RNA that was extracted from PBMCs.

V and J are TRBV7-6 and TRBJ1-1, with D unresolved. The source is a female donor with Graves disease. The specimen comprised peripheral blood mononuclear cells (PBMCs), sampled when the disease was refractory, from a patient treated with antithyroid drugs. CDR3 DNA sequence: TGTGCCAGCAGCTTAGCAAGGTCCCGGAGGGCTGAAGCTTTCTTT. This encodes CASSLARSRRAEAFF.